The 29 T cell receptor beta chains below all came from one sample that was sequenced in a study of cytomegalovirus exposure and HLA in healthy donors. In the PCR, 60 Vbeta and 13 Jbeta primers were used. Some clones are missing from TCRdb's copy, which holds only in-frame ones; the method was immunoSEQ multiplex PCR. Of about 170,000 clones listed, more than 80% were seen once; the top ten hold more than 4%. Sequenced: PBMCs. The receptors were sampled from a man aged 18 to 30 in good health and CMV-seronegative.

This clone was counted only a few times. CDR3 bases: TGTGCCAGCAGTCCAACAGGGAAAAGCAAAGCTTTCTTT. Translating it yields CASSPTGKSKAFF. The gene calls are TRBV27 and TRBJ1-1, with D maybe TRBD1 (6 bases). CDR1 MNHEY and CDR2 SMNVEV come from the germline V gene (reference sequence). The CDR3 contains 13 residues. V was cut by 5 bases and J by 9 bases, with 16 bases left in between.

This clone turned up a few times. CDR3 sequence: CASSQVGAGHQPQHF. The CDR3 DNA follows: TGCGCCAGCAGCCAAGTGGGGGCAGGTCATCAGCCCCAGCATTTT. The chain combines TRBV4-1 with TRBJ1-5; TRBD1 is a possible D gene (6 bases). CDR3 length equals 15 residues. Looked up from germline, CDR1 is MGHRA and CDR2 is YSYEKL. The V end lost 1 base, the J end lost 5 bases, and 12 bases lay between the germline ends.

This rearrangement joins TRBV2 to TRBJ2-1; 10 bases map to TRBD1. V gave up 6 bases and J gave up 3 bases; unmatched junction bases: 2. This CDR3 region has 14 residues. Germline CDR1 is SNHLY and CDR2 is FYNNEI. CDR3: CASRDRGVYNEQFF. The CDR3 DNA reads TGTGCCAGCAGGGACAGGGGGGTCTACAATGAGCAGTTCTTC.

The chain has TRBV30 and TRBJ2-7, with D possibly matching TRBD2 (5 bases). Germline V lookup: CDR1 GTSNPN, CDR2 SVGIG (reference sequence). Between the trimmed V and J ends, which lost 1 base and 3 bases, there was a span of 7 bases. This CDR3 contains 12 residues. CDR3 coding DNA: TGTGCCTGGAGTGACAGCGGCTACGAGCAGTACTTC. The encoded protein is CAWSDSGYEQYF.

V gene TRBV28 combines with J gene TRBJ1-2; a possible D gene is TRBD1 (6 bases). CDR3 size: 13 residues. With 2 bases removed from V and 6 bases from J, the gap between germline ends came to 10 bases. Germline CDR1 MDHEN, CDR2 SYDVKM. The CDR3 DNA is TGTGCCAGCAGTTTACTGGGGGCGGATGGCTACACCTTC. Protein sequence: CASSLLGADGYTF.

V and J are TRBV7-9 and TRBJ1-2; possibly TRBD1 for D (5 bases). The CDR3 runs 14 residues. V shed 5 bases and J shed 2 bases, with 12 bases lying between them. In germline, CDR1 is SEHNR, CDR2 FQNEAQ (reference sequence). CDR3 sequence reads: CASSPFDRNYGYTF. The CDR3 region has the DNA TGTGCCAGCAGCCCTTTCGACAGAAACTATGGCTACACCTTC.

The genes are TRBV7-2 and TRBJ1-2, with 9 bases identical to TRBD1. CDR3 length: 15 residues. In germline, CDR1 is SGHTA, CDR2 FQGNSA. After removal of 3 bases from V and 4 bases from J, the junction contained 6 bases not matched to a gene. This CDR3 is CASSFDRGVTYGYTF. The CDR3, as DNA: TGTGCCAGCAGCTTCGACAGGGGGGTGACCTATGGCTACACCTTC.

The chain recombines TRBV13 with TRBJ2-7; 10 nucleotides match TRBD1. Per germline, CDR1 PRHDT and CDR2 FYEKMQ (reference sequence). The V segment lost 1 base and the J segment 9 bases; nucleotides outside the gene matches: 9. The CDR3 sequence is 15 residues long. The CDR3 sequence is CASSLVRGQGSVQYF. The CDR3 DNA reads as TGTGCCAGCAGCTTAGTTAGGGGACAGGGGAGTGTGCAGTACTTC. Full variable domain (outside the CDR3, taken from reference TRBV13 and TRBJ2-7): AAGVIQSPRHLIKEKRETATLKCYPIPRHDTVYWYQQGPGQDPQFLISFYEKMQSDKGSIPDRFSAQQFSDYHSELNMSSLELGDSALYFCASSLVRGQGSVQYFGPGTRLTVT.

The chain has TRBV7-2 and TRBJ2-1; perhaps TRBD2 as D (6 bases). CDR3 size: 14 residues. V shed 3 bases and J shed 15 bases, with 21 bases lying between them. Germline V gene data show CDR1 as SGHTA and CDR2 as FQGNSA. For the CDR3, the DNA is TGTGCCAGCAGCTTGATCGGGTCCGGGACTCCGCGGTTCTTC. It yields the protein CASSLIGSGTPRFF. The full variable domain, rest sourced from reference TRBV7-2 and TRBJ2-1, is GAGVSQSPSNKVTEKGKDVELRCDPISGHTALYWYRQSLGQGLEFLIYFQGNSAPDKSGLPSDRFSAERTGGSVSTLTIQRTQQEDSAVYLCASSLIGSGTPRFFGPGTRLTVL.

This clone was detected once. The V and J genes are TRBV7-6 and TRBJ2-5, with TRBD1 identical over 7 bases. The germline V gene has CDR1 SGHVS and CDR2 FNYEAQ. V lost 2 bases and J lost 7; bases outside the gene matches: 7. The CDR3 is 14 residues long. CDR3 in amino acids: CASSLYGTDGTQYF. In DNA form, the CDR3 reads TGTGCCAGCAGCTTATACGGGACAGACGGGACCCAGTACTTC. Combining the CDR3 with reference TRBV7-6 and TRBJ2-5 gives the whole variable domain GAGVSQSPRYKVTKRGQDVALRCDPISGHVSLYWYRQALGQGPEFLTYFNYEAQQDKSGLPNDRFSAERPEGSISTLTIQRTEQRDSAMYRCASSLYGTDGTQYFGPGTRLLVL.

The V gene is TRBV5-4, the J gene TRBJ2-4; TRBD2 matches 7 bases. Unmatched junction bases numbered 11, after V lost 4 bases and J lost 7 bases. The germline V gene has CDR1 SGHNT and CDR2 YYREEE (reference sequence). The CDR3 runs 15 residues. Here the CDR3 DNA reads TGTGCCAGCAGCCCCCAACGGGGAGGGATGAACATTCAGTACTTC. It is translated as CASSPQRGGMNIQYF.

This clone was seen only once. The CDR3 region is CASSYLGGGTYNEQFF. CDR3 coding DNA: TGTGCCAGCAGTTACCTAGGCGGGGGGACCTACAATGAGCAGTTCTTC. V gene TRBV6-6 combines with J gene TRBJ2-1; the match to TRBD2 covers 8 bases. CDR1 and CDR2 from the germline V gene are MNHNY and SVGAGI (reference sequence). This CDR3 has 16 amino acids. The V segment lost 2 bases and the J segment 2 bases; nucleotides outside the gene matches: 5.

The V and J genes are TRBV10-3 and TRBJ2-7; 12 bases map to TRBD2. V dropped 6 bases and J dropped 4; count of bases not matched to a gene: 7. CDR3 length equals 15 residues. From germline, CDR1 is ENHRY and CDR2 SYGVKD. The DNA of the CDR3 is TGTGCCATCAGCCGATCGACTAGCGGGAGTTACGAGCAGTACTTC. Protein sequence: CAISRSTSGSYEQYF.

The V and J genes are TRBV2 and TRBJ1-4, with 10 bases identical to TRBD1. The germline V gene has CDR1 SNHLY and CDR2 FYNNEI. CDR3 length: 19 residues. With 10 bases clipped from V and 0 bases from J, the junction kept 17 bases outside the gene matches. CDR3 loop: CATPIPPGQGLATNEKLFF. In nucleotides, the CDR3 is TGTGCCACCCCCATCCCCCCGGGACAGGGGCTCGCAACTAATGAAAAACTGTTTTTT.

V and J are TRBV7-2 and TRBJ2-3; TRBD2 might be the D (6 bases). Trimming stripped 6 bases from V and 2 bases from J, with 27 bases between. CDR3 length: 19 residues. In germline, CDR1 is SGHTA, CDR2 FQGNSA. The CDR3 spells CASSILGPRVRGITDTQYF. CDR3 sequence (DNA): TGTGCCAGCAGTATTCTAGGACCCCGGGTGCGGGGAATCACAGATACGCAGTATTTT.

The chain links TRBV7-6 to TRBJ2-2; 10 bases map to TRBD2. The trim removed 3 bases at V and 0 bases at J, leaving 1 base unmatched. Germline CDR1 SGHVS, CDR2 FNYEAQ. The CDR3 contains 16 residues. The CDR3 spells CASSFGLAANTGELFF. The DNA for the CDR3 is TGTGCCAGCAGCTTCGGACTAGCGGCGAACACCGGGGAGCTGTTTTTT.

The chain is built from TRBV7-3 and TRBJ2-5; D may be TRBD1 (6 bases). The CDR3 has 13 residues. Trimming took 3 bases from V and 9 from J, leaving 14 bases between them. CDR1 and CDR2 (germline): SGHTA, FQGTGA. CDR3 sequence: CASSLDSLGSQYF. In DNA, the CDR3 is TGTGCCAGCAGCTTGGACAGCCTCGGGTCCCAGTACTTC.

The chain has TRBV6-6 and TRBJ1-2; the D gene is possibly TRBD1 (6 bases). CDR1 is MNHNY and CDR2 is SVGAGI in the germline V gene (reference sequence). This CDR3 has 14 residues. The V end was cut by 5 bases, the J end by 4 bases, with 14 bases between. The CDR3: CASSTRTEAYGYTF. DNA of the CDR3: TGTGCCAGCAGTACCAGGACAGAGGCCTATGGCTACACCTTC.

The chain carries TRBV28 and TRBJ2-7; TRBD2 agrees at 7 bases. After removal of 9 bases from V and 4 bases from J, the junction contained 18 bases not matched to a gene. Per germline, CDR1 MDHEN and CDR2 SYDVKM. The CDR3 length is 16 residues. The CDR3 region has the DNA TGTGCCAGTAGATTGGGGGGGAACGGTCAAGGTTACGAGCAGTACTTC. Protein: CASRLGGNGQGYEQYF.

This clone occurred a few times. The chain carries TRBV9 and TRBJ2-7; 7 positions match TRBD2. Trimming at V came to 4 bases and at J to 7 bases, leaving 14 bases not matched to a gene. This CDR3 has 15 amino acids. Germline V gives CDR1 SGDLS, CDR2 YYNGEE. In DNA form, the CDR3 reads TGTGCCAGCAGCCCAGTGGGGGGGGTCTTCGGGGAGCAGTACTTC. Translation gives CASSPVGGVFGEQYF.

The chain recombines TRBV5-5 with TRBJ2-7, with TRBD2 matching 11 bases. The CDR3 consists of 13 residues. Trimming at V came to 5 bases and at J to 7 bases, leaving 5 bases not matched to a gene. Germline V CDR1 and CDR2: SGHKS, YYEKEE (reference sequence). CDR3 nucleotide sequence: TGTGCCAGCAGTACTAGCGGGGGAAGGGAGCAGTACTTC. Amino acids: CASSTSGGREQYF.

The chain carries TRBV29-1 and TRBJ1-3, with D unresolved. The CDR3 is 14 amino acids. V was clipped by 6 bases and J by 0 bases, with 12 bases between them. Per germline, CDR1 SQVTM and CDR2 ANQGSEA. The CDR3 loop is CSVRLQVSGNTIYF. The CDR3, as DNA: TGCAGCGTACGGCTCCAGGTCTCTGGAAACACCATATATTTT.

The V gene is TRBV1, the J gene TRBJ2-1; whether TRBD2, the table's D call, matches the DNA was not checked. TRBV1 is termed a pseudogene. This CDR3 region has 16 residues. In DNA, the CDR3 is TGCACCAGCAGCCCTAGCGGTCTAGGGGTCTACAATGAGCAGTTCTTC. This encodes CTSSPSGLGVYNEQFF.

The V and J genes are TRBV7-2 and TRBJ2-1; 7 positions agree with TRBD1. CDR1 is SGHTA, CDR2 FQGNSA, per germline. Germline trimming cut 3 bases from V and 5 bases from J; bases unmatched to any gene: 7. This CDR3 spans 15 amino acids. The CDR3 sequence is CASSLGYRGHNEQFF. In DNA, the CDR3 is TGTGCCAGCAGCTTGGGGTACAGGGGTCACAATGAGCAGTTCTTC.

This chain links TRBV10-1 with TRBJ1-1; the match to TRBD1 covers 10 bases. This CDR3 is built from 15 residues. CDR1 WNHNN and CDR2 SYGVQD come from the germline V gene (reference sequence). V was clipped by 3 bases and J by 5 bases; unmatched bases: 6. CDR3 sequence reads: CASSERTGGRTEAFF. The DNA of the CDR3 is TGCGCCAGCAGTGAACGGACAGGGGGACGAACTGAAGCTTTCTTT.

This chain links TRBV7-9 with TRBJ2-3; D perhaps matches TRBD2 (5 bases). Germline V gene lookup returns CDR1 SEHNR and CDR2 FQNEAQ (reference sequence). The ends were cut back, 5 bases at V and 4 bases at J, with 22 bases in the middle. The CDR3 is made up of 17 amino acids. CDR3 protein: CASSNRHTRLRPDTQYF. The CDR3 DNA follows: TGTGCCAGCAGCAATCGACACACTAGACTGCGGCCAGATACGCAGTATTTT.

This chain connects TRBV6-5 to TRBJ1-1; 8 bases fit TRBD1. The CDR3 consists of 15 residues. Germline CDR1 is MNHEY and CDR2 is SVGAGI. The ends lost 4 bases at V and 3 bases at J; junction bases unmatched: 7. Here the CDR3 reads CASSWSGGLDTEAFF. The CDR3 bases are TGTGCCAGCAGTTGGTCAGGGGGCTTGGACACTGAAGCTTTCTTT.

This sequence joins TRBV7-2 and TRBJ1-2; 7 nucleotides match TRBD1. There are 13 residues in the CDR3. V dropped 3 bases and J dropped 5; count of bases not matched to a gene: 3. From germline, CDR1 is SGHTA and CDR2 FQGNSA. This chain's CDR3 is CASSFQGGYGYTF. In nucleotides, the CDR3 is TGTGCCAGCAGCTTCCAGGGGGGATATGGCTACACCTTC.

The chain combines TRBV21-1 with TRBJ1-5; the table's D call TRBD1 went unverified against the DNA. TRBV21-1 is given as a pseudogene. CDR3 length: 17 amino acids. The CDR3 loop is CASSKDRQVGGNQPQHF. Written as DNA, the CDR3 is TGTGCCAGCAGCAAAGACCGACAGGTGGGGGGCAATCAGCCCCAGCATTTT.